This T cell receptor beta chain was profiled in a study of shared clonotypes between healthy human individuals (dated by TCRdb to the early 2020s). Describing the broader study: A few men and a couple of women, aged 18 to 49 years, made up the cohort. Different laboratories and diverse techniques were used to prepare libraries and sequence TCR repertoires, to increase sequencing depth and limit assay-specific biases. For each donor, CD4 naive and CD4 memory were each given three plates, CD8 naive was given two plates, and CD8 memory was given one plate. Per donor, leukapheresis produced somewhere between about 0.8 and 9 billion PBMCs. The study deeply sequenced blood TCR repertoires of 5 or 6 healthy adults to estimate repertoire size and the extent of clonotype sharing between individuals.

To note about this clone: Its antigen is still unknown. Base qualities are not at hand, and no much larger clone is one base apart.

CDR3 length: 12 amino acids, cysteine to phenylalanine. CDR3 DNA is the only sequence kept; it has 36 bases, read in frame from the first base. CDR1 is given as SGHDN and CDR2 as FVKESK, both from the germline V gene. Trimming removed 5 bases from V and 6 bases from J, leaving 10 bases between the germline ends. Using the deep immunoSEQ assay, multiplex PCR amplified TCR CDR3 regions from genomic DNA. Genomic DNA extracted from each cell subset was distributed evenly over all wells of several immunoSEQ 96-well plates, and each plate served as one replicate. For sorted subsets, approximately 190 ng genomic DNA, equal to some 30,000 T cell genomes, was loaded into each replicate PCR. The purified libraries were quantified using a Qubit 3.0 fluorometer, sized with a Bioanalyzer 2100, and then quantified again using the KAPA Library Quantification kit. Each immunoSEQ 96-well plate was sequenced on its own single-read 150-cycle Illumina NextSeq 550 flow cell. In the authors' own workflow: Because the immunoSEQ output held only junctional sequences and lacked quality scores, the filtering could not match the filtering applied to full-length reads. Sequences were annotated with PyIR, a Python wrapper for IgBLAST v1.9, using IMGT germline references to assign V/J genes and CDR3. Reads with weak V/J assignments (E-value above 1e-6), missing CDR3, stop codons, out-of-frame junctions, or ambiguous translated residues were removed. V3J clonotypes were defined by identical inferred V gene, J gene, and CDR3 amino acid sequence. Percentage overlap between repertoires was calculated by dividing the number of shared unique clonotypes by the size of the smaller repertoire. Richness of each repertoire was evaluated using RTK rarefaction, the Chao1 estimator, and Recon v2.1 estimates of unobserved clonotypes. Generation probabilities for all TCRbeta clonotypes obtained by the gDNA method from a handful of donors were computed using OLGA. This is the immuneACCESS table as TCRdb keeps it, with only in-frame sequences that have V and J called. A part of the clones is gone; compared with another copy, unresolved V genes explain less than half, and the rest is unexplained. Clone size and the V and J calls come from that table; the DNA yielded D and trimming. The sample table shows around 2.5 million clones, and 93% are seen once. Around 0.4% of the sample is held by the ten biggest clonotypes.

Broader findings and caveats from the paper: The small number of donors limited the genetic and exposure-history diversity represented. Even with the large sequencing depth, rarefaction of the sorted-subset datasets indicated that sequencing was incomplete. Compared with non-shared clonotypes, the clonotypes found in all four sorted-subset donors had higher generation probabilities. Larger estimated clonotype richness was generally found for naive subsets than for memory subsets. Across a handful of donors, about 5% of naive CD4, approximately 3.6% of naive CD8, 2% to 2.5% of memory CD4, and about 0.4% of memory CD8 clonotypes were shared. Sampling was restricted to blood, and TCR repertoires in tissues likely differ from the TCR repertoires found in blood. Pairwise subsampling led to the expectation that sequencing depth would affect the degree of clonotype sharing among donors.

Donors were healthy HIV-negative adults with no recently reported acute infections or vaccinations. Every donor was a Caucasian adult living in Nashville, Tennessee, USA. CD4+ T cells were enriched by magnetic negative selection; naive cells were then positively selected on CD45RA, and the negative fraction formed the memory subset. Blood was obtained by leukapheresis, after which PBMCs were separated by Ficoll-Histopaque density gradient centrifugation and cryopreserved in liquid nitrogen vapor phase. Purity and quantity of every magnetically sorted T cell population were checked by analytical flow cytometry. Genomic DNA was isolated from each sorted fraction and quantified by UV absorbance on a Nanodrop 2000c.

The sequence links TRBV14 to TRBJ1-1; the D segment cannot be called with confidence. Sequences were obtained from naive CD4+ T cells from PBMCs. The cell subset or site label corresponds to: CD45RA+ positively selected. The TCR comes from a man aged 18 to 30 in good health. Some clones in this sample may be carry-over from other donors' samples. The CDR3 here reads CASSFAGPEAFF. DNA sequence: TGTGCCAGCAGCTTCGCGGGCCCTGAAGCTTTCTTT.